These 12 T cell receptor beta chains share one sample of origin, sequenced in a study of blood T cells in healthy people across ages. Sample-barcoded 5' priming and a J-beta primer mix drove a second PCR of roughly 7 to 11 cycles. TCRdb reanalysed the 5' RACE reads using MiXCR and keeps one entry per CDR3 protein. The sample shows over a million distinct CDR3 sequences, 35% to 45% of them seen only once. What was sequenced was blood. The receptors were sampled from a woman under 30 in good health.

The chain has TRBV7-9 and TRBJ2-7, with D possibly matching TRBD1 (6 bases). Germline CDR1 is SEHNR and CDR2 is FQNEAQ (reference sequence). This CDR3 spans 15 amino acids. Trimming removed 4 bases from V and 3 bases from J, with 16 bases in between. The CDR3 protein is CASSSSDSRFYEQYF. The CDR3 coding sequence is TGTGCCAGCAGCTCATCGGACAGCCGATTCTACGAGCAGTACTTC.

A remark on this clonotype: A much larger clone lies a single base off, so this may be a read error. The V and J genes are TRBV2 and TRBJ2-5; 7 bases are a match to TRBD2. This CDR3 is built from 13 residues. Trimming removed 6 bases from V and 5 bases from J; junction bases left unmatched: 6. Germline V gene sequence: CDR1 SNHLY, CDR2 FYNNEI. This CDR3 is CASSFAGVETQYF. The CDR3 DNA reads as TGTGCCAGCAGCTTCGCGGGAGTTGAGACCCAGTACTTC.

V gene TRBV13 combines with J gene TRBJ2-5; a possible D gene is TRBD2 (6 bases). The CDR3 is 13 residues long. The germline V and J ends were trimmed by 4 bases and 11 bases, with 17 bases remaining between them. The germline gives CDR1 PRHDT, CDR2 FYEKMQ (reference sequence). The CDR3 spells CASSSLAWGEQYF. CDR3 bases: TGTGCCAGCAGCTCACTAGCTTGGGGTGAGCAGTACTTC.

The V and J genes are TRBV7-9 and TRBJ1-1; D not certain. V lost 1 base and J lost 3, with 9 bases in between. Germline CDR1 SEHNR, CDR2 FQNEAQ (reference sequence). The CDR3 runs 14 residues. In DNA, the CDR3 is TGTGCCAGCAGCTTAGTCGGGCAGGACACTGAAGCTTTCTTT. Amino acid sequence: CASSLVGQDTEAFF. Variable domain in full (rest from reference TRBV7-9 and TRBJ1-1): DTGVSQNPRHKITKRGQNVTFRCDPISEHNRLYWYRQTLGQGPEFLTYFQNEAQLEKSRLLSDRFSAERPKGSFSTLEIQRTEQGDSAMYLCASSLVGQDTEAFFGQGTRLTVV.

The genes are TRBV4-1 and TRBJ2-4; 9 nucleotides line up with TRBD2. The length of the CDR3 is 16 residues. From germline, CDR1 is MGHRA and CDR2 YSYEKL. The V gene end was trimmed by 0 bases and the J gene end by 13 bases; junction bases not matched to a gene: 13. CDR3 residues: CASSQESLAGWYEQYF. The CDR3 DNA follows: TGCGCCAGCAGCCAAGAGTCACTAGCGGGTTGGTATGAGCAGTACTTC.

This clonotype was found many times. The chain links TRBV6-5 to TRBJ1-5; possible D gene TRBD1, 5 bases. Germline values: CDR1 MNHEY, CDR2 SVGAGI. The V and J ends lost 2 bases and 0 bases respectively, with 5 bases between them. CDR3 length: 14 residues. Here the CDR3 reads CASSYGGSNQPQHF. CDR3 DNA sequence: TGTGCCAGCAGTTACGGGGGTAGCAATCAGCCCCAGCATTTT.

The CDR3 nucleotides are TGCAGTGCCACAGGAGGGACTAGCGGCTACGAGCAGTACTTC. It encodes CSATGGTSGYEQYF. This chain joins TRBV20-1 and TRBJ2-7, with 11 bases identical to TRBD2. The CDR3 extends over 14 amino acids. Trimming took 6 bases from V and 3 from J; bases not matched to a gene: 7. The germline V gene encodes CDR1 DFQATT and CDR2 SNEGSKA (reference sequence).

J is TRBJ2-1 and V is TRBV25-1, with 12 bases lining up with TRBD2. This CDR3 contains 18 residues. Germline V CDR1 and CDR2: MGHDK, SYGVNS. V trimming: 6 bases; J trimming: 7 bases; junction bases outside the gene matches: 16. This chain's CDR3 is CASSISLAGGLVSNEQFF. The CDR3 bases are TGTGCCAGCAGCATATCACTAGCGGGGGGTCTTGTGAGTAATGAGCAGTTCTTC.

As to this clonotype: A much larger clone is a single base away; this may be a read error. The chain carries TRBV4-3 and TRBJ1-2; D uncertain. The CDR3 runs to 13 residues. Germline V gene lookup returns CDR1 LGHNA and CDR2 YSLEER. V dropped 0 bases and J dropped 4 bases, with 6 bases sitting between them. CDR3 nucleotide sequence: TGCGCCAGCAGCCAAGAGGTGGGCTATGGCTACACCTTC. Residues: CASSQEVGYGYTF.

This chain links TRBV5-1 with TRBJ2-5; D unclear. Germline lookup yields CDR1 SGHRS and CDR2 YFSETQ. The CDR3 is made up of 15 amino acids. V was trimmed by 4 bases and J by 2 bases, leaving 15 bases between them. The CDR3 loop is CASSTVVGKQETQYF. CDR3 bases: TGCGCCAGCAGCACGGTGGTAGGCAAACAAGAGACCCAGTACTTC.

The chain links TRBV29-1 to TRBJ1-2; 7 positions match TRBD1. The CDR3 sequence is 13 residues long. The ends lost 5 bases at V and 5 bases at J; junction bases unmatched: 8. Germline V CDR1 and CDR2: SQVTM, ANQGSEA. CDR3 nucleotide sequence: TGCAGCGTTCCTAGGACAGGCTTTTATGGCTACACCTTC. It yields the protein CSVPRTGFYGYTF. Using reference TRBV29-1 and TRBJ1-2 for the parts outside the CDR3, the full variable domain is SAVISQKPSRDICQRGTSLTIQCQVDSQVTMMFWYRQQPGQSLTLIATANQGSEATYESGFVIDKFPISRPNLTFSTLTVSNMSPEDSSIYLCSVPRTGFYGYTFGSGTRLTVV.

The gene calls are TRBV29-1 and TRBJ1-2, with 7 nucleotides matching TRBD1. This CDR3 spans 14 amino acids. J was trimmed by 2 bases and V by 6 bases; bases with no gene match: 9. Germline CDR1 and CDR2: SQVTM and ANQGSEA. This chain's CDR3 is CSVWTGSRNYGYTF. In DNA form, the CDR3 reads TGCAGCGTGTGGACAGGAAGTAGGAACTATGGCTACACCTTC.